The present entry profiles one TCR beta chain with its context. Its specificity is unknown. Random-hexamer reverse transcription was applied to roughly 0.5 to 1 ug RNA. MiXCR, run by TCRdb on the immunoSEQ multiplex PCR reads, gives a single entry per CDR3 protein. The sample lists 200,000 to 250,000 distinct CDR3 sequences, about 95% occurring once. The CDR3 is 13 amino acids. V shed 0 bases, J shed 8 bases, and the junction held 2 bases outside the gene matches. In germline, CDR1 is SGDLS, CDR2 YYNGEE. These data come from a study of CD8 T cells in Susac syndrome. Study-wide background: Patients with Susac syndrome were therapy-naive, taking corticosteroids, with some also receiving intravenous immunoglobulin, or taking intravenous immunoglobulin alone at the time their blood was drawn. Study-wide results and caveats: Clonal expansion was missing from Susac syndrome CD4+ T cell repertoires.

Negative isolation yielded CD4+ and CD8+ T cells, and FACS enriched TEMRA cells. The origin of this receptor is a human donor with Susac syndrome. Sequences were obtained from CD4+ T cells from PBMCs. The rearrangement uses TRBV9 and TRBJ2-1; 7 nucleotides agree with TRBD2. CDR3 sequence reads: CASSVGGGYEQFF. The CDR3 region has the DNA TGTGCCAGCAGCGTAGGGGGAGGGTATGAGCAGTTCTTC.